This T cell receptor (beta chain) was recovered during a study of metastatic and nonmetastatic thyroid tumors. The entire patient cohort was treatment-naive prior to thyroid surgery. At least ten counts were recorded for this clone. TCRdb redid the clone calls on the PCR reads using MiXCR. The table has tens of thousands of clones, about 24% seen once. Losses at the gene ends were 4 bases for V and 0 bases for J; bases not matched to a gene: 8. This CDR3 is 17 amino acids long. Germline lookup yields CDR1 MNHNS and CDR2 SASEGT. The specimen was tumor tissue. This chain joins TRBV6-1 and TRBJ1-5; 8 nucleotides line up with TRBD1. This receptor was identified in a female donor with papillary thyroid cancer or a benign thyroid nodule (not recorded which). Some clones in this sample may be carry-over from other donors' samples. The CDR3 is CASSVIDRGGSNQPQHF. The CDR3, as DNA: TGTGCCAGCAGTGTGATCGACAGGGGAGGTAGCAATCAGCCCCAGCATTTT.